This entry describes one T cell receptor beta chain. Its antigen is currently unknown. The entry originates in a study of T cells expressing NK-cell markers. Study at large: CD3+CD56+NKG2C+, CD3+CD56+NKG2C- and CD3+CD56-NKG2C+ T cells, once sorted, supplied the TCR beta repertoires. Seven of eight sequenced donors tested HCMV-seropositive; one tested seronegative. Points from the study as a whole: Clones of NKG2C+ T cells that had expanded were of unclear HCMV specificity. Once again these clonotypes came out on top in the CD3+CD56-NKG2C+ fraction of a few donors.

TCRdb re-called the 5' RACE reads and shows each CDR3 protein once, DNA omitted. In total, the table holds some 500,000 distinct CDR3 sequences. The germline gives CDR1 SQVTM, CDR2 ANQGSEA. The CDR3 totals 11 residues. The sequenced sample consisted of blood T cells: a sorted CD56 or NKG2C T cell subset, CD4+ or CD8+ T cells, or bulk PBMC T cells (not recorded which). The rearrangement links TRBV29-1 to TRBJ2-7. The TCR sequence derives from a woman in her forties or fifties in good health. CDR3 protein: CSAEELYEQYF.